Presented here are 27 T cell receptor beta chains from one specimen sequenced in a study of cytotoxic CD8 clonotypes in ibrutinib-treated CLL. Using immunoSEQ multiplex PCR, the repertoire was profiled, and TCRdb retains in-frame clones only, with some absent. The table records around 300,000 clones, roughly 85% of them present only once. This specimen consisted of PBMCs, obtained before ibrutinib treatment. The receptor set was obtained from a human donor with chronic lymphocytic leukemia.

The chain is built from TRBV4-1 and TRBJ1-2; unclear D gene. Germline lookup yields CDR1 MGHRA and CDR2 YSYEKL. Trimming cost V 0 bases and J 8 bases, with 19 bases left between them. This CDR3 is 16 amino acids long. As DNA, the CDR3 is TGCGCCAGCAGCCAAGAGAGGACGGTCTATAATAAAGGCTACACCTTC. Translating gives CASSQERTVYNKGYTF.

The CDR3 spells CASTGTSGMEQYF. CDR3 DNA: TGTGCCAGCACCGGGACTAGCGGGATGGAGCAGTACTTC. V is TRBV2 and J is TRBJ2-7; 13 positions agree with TRBD2. CDR1 is SNHLY, CDR2 FYNNEI, per germline. Losses at the gene ends were 7 bases for V and 7 bases for J; bases not matched to a gene: 4. The CDR3 consists of 13 residues.

This clone appeared once. The CDR3 loop is CASSIYEQYF. The CDR3 nucleotides are TGTGCCAGCAGTATTTACGAGCAGTACTTC. The J gene is TRBJ2-7, the V gene TRBV27, with D unresolved. The CDR3 spans 10 residues. V shed 5 bases and J shed 4 bases, with 3 bases lying between them. The V gene's germline CDR1 is MNHEY and CDR2 SMNVEV (reference sequence).

The table lists this clone with a count of one. One junction end does not reproduce the germline sequence, and a read error may be involved. The chain has TRBV5-8 and TRBJ2-7, with 12 bases lining up with TRBD2. This CDR3 has 15 amino acids. Germline V gene data show CDR1 as SGHTS and CDR2 as YDEGEE. Written as DNA, the CDR3 is TGTGCCAGCAGCCGGGGACTAGCGGGCAATCCAGAGCAGAACTTC. Its translation: CASSRGLAGNPEQNF.

V and J are TRBV6-5 and TRBJ2-7; 10 bases match TRBD2. V trimming: 0 bases; J trimming: 3 bases; junction bases outside the gene matches: 5. The CDR3 totals 16 residues. The germline V gene encodes CDR1 MNHEY and CDR2 SVGAGI. CDR3 amino acids: CASSYSKASGSYEQYF. CDR3 sequence (DNA): TGTGCCAGCAGTTACTCGAAGGCTAGCGGGAGCTACGAGCAGTACTTC.

This chain joins TRBV4-1 and TRBJ2-1; TRBD1 is a possible D gene (5 bases). This CDR3 region has 11 residues. In germline, CDR1 is MGHRA, CDR2 YSYEKL. V lost 1 base, J lost 10 bases, and 5 bases lay in between. Written as DNA, the CDR3 is TGCGCCAGCAGCCAAGGGACAGAGCAGTTCTTC. It encodes CASSQGTEQFF.

The gene calls are TRBV5-1 and TRBJ2-2; TRBD2 agrees at 10 bases. The CDR3 covers 16 residues. With V trimmed by 2 bases and J by 5 bases, 6 bases remained unmatched. Per the germline V gene, CDR1 is SGHRS and CDR2 is YFSETQ. The CDR3 DNA reads as TGCGCCAGCAGCTTTGGCCTAGCGGGAGAAACCGGGGAGCTGTTTTTT. Its protein is CASSFGLAGETGELFF. The entire variable domain, with the rest obtained from reference TRBV5-1 and TRBJ2-2, is as follows: KAGVTQTPRYLIKTRGQQVTLSCSPISGHRSVSWYQQTPGQGLQFLFEYFSETQRNKGNFPGRFSGRQFSNSRSEMNVSTLELGDSALYLCASSFGLAGETGELFFGEGSRLTVL.

The chain has TRBV23-1 and TRBJ1-1; D is unclear. TRBV23-1 is labeled an ORF, and its function is uncertain. This CDR3 contains 13 residues. V lost 8 bases and J 0 bases, leaving 10 bases between the germline ends. CDR3 DNA sequence: TGCGCCAGCGGTGGGAACATGAACACTGAAGCTTTCTTT. Its protein is CASGGNMNTEAFF.

The chain couples TRBV7-9 to TRBJ2-5, with TRBD2 matching over 11 bases. With 4 bases clipped from V and 2 bases from J, the junction kept 6 bases outside the gene matches. CDR3 length: 16 amino acids. Germline CDR1 is SEHNR and CDR2 is FQNEAQ (reference sequence). This chain's CDR3 is CASSYLTSGTQETQYF. In DNA form, the CDR3 reads TGTGCCAGCAGCTATTTGACTAGCGGGACGCAAGAGACCCAGTACTTC. The full variable domain, its missing parts supplied by reference TRBV7-9 and TRBJ2-5, is DTGVSQNPRHKITKRGQNVTFRCDPISEHNRLYWYRQTLGQGPEFLTYFQNEAQLEKSRLLSDRFSAERPKGSFSTLEIQRTEQGDSAMYLCASSYLTSGTQETQYFGPGTRLLVL.

The chain joins TRBV9 to TRBJ2-1; the match to TRBD2 covers 9 bases. The germline gives CDR1 SGDLS, CDR2 YYNGEE. Trimming cost V 4 bases and J 6 bases; bases outside gene matches: 5. The CDR3 loop spans 14 amino acids. CDR3 amino acids: CASSPGLAINEQFF. CDR3 bases: TGTGCCAGCAGCCCCGGACTAGCGATCAATGAGCAGTTCTTC.

J is TRBJ2-7 and V is TRBV2; 10 positions match TRBD2. There are 15 residues in the CDR3. Germline V lookup: CDR1 SNHLY, CDR2 FYNNEI. V lost 1 base to trimming and J lost 7 bases; unmatched junction nucleotides: 7. The CDR3 region is CASSEVASGSVEQYF. CDR3 nucleotides: TGTGCCAGCAGTGAAGTTGCTAGCGGGAGTGTAGAGCAGTACTTC.

V usage is TRBV9 and J usage is TRBJ2-2; 8 bases fit TRBD1. CDR1 and CDR2 (germline): SGDLS, YYNGEE. Trimming at V came to 4 bases and at J to 3 bases, leaving 8 bases not matched to a gene. There are 16 residues in the CDR3. The CDR3 region is CASSSDRGQDTGELFF. CDR3 in DNA: TGTGCCAGCAGCTCAGACAGGGGACAGGACACCGGGGAGCTGTTTTTT.

This clone has more than one count but fewer than ten. The V and J genes are TRBV5-1 and TRBJ2-5, with no clear D. Per germline, CDR1 SGHRS and CDR2 YFSETQ. The CDR3 has 12 residues. The V gene lost 0 bases and the J gene lost 4 bases, with 4 bases spanning the gap. The CDR3 nucleotides read TGCGCCAGCAGCTTGGGGCTAGAGACCCAGTACTTC. This sequence encodes CASSLGLETQYF.

The genes are TRBV13 and TRBJ2-5; tentative D call: TRBD1 (6 bases). V was pared by 5 bases and J by 4 bases, with 20 bases between. CDR3 length equals 16 residues. Germline V gene lookup returns CDR1 PRHDT and CDR2 FYEKMQ (reference sequence). The DNA for the CDR3 is TGTGCCAGCAGCGCTATTTTACCGGGACACCTAGAGACCCAGTACTTC. This translates into CASSAILPGHLETQYF.

The rearrangement joins TRBV18 to TRBJ2-7; a possible D gene is TRBD2 (6 bases). Germline assignment: CDR1 KGHSH and CDR2 LQKENI. This CDR3 contains 14 residues. V lost 6 bases and J lost 0, with 12 bases in between. CDR3 nucleotide sequence: TGTGCCAGCTCCCTGACTAGAGACTCCTACGAGCAGTACTTC. Protein product: CASSLTRDSYEQYF.

CDR3 coding DNA: TGCGCCAGCAGCCACGCTAGGACTAGCGGGTATAACAATGAGCAGTTCTTC. This codes for CASSHARTSGYNNEQFF. This sequence joins TRBV4-1 and TRBJ2-1, with TRBD2 identical over 11 bases. The germline V gene has CDR1 MGHRA and CDR2 YSYEKL. Trimming at V came to 3 bases and at J to 5 bases, leaving 9 bases not matched to a gene. The CDR3 runs 17 residues.

V usage is TRBV6-5 and J usage is TRBJ1-1, with D hard to call. V dropped 6 bases and J dropped 1 base, with 9 bases sitting between them. Germline lookup yields CDR1 MNHEY and CDR2 SVGAGI. The CDR3 spans 13 residues. DNA for the CDR3: TGTGCCAGCAGGAGAACAGAGAACACTGAAGCTTTCTTT. Translated: CASRRTENTEAFF.

The rearrangement uses TRBV9 and TRBJ2-1; 8 positions match TRBD1. The V gene's germline CDR1 is SGDLS and CDR2 YYNGEE. This CDR3 comprises 15 residues. The V and J ends lost 3 bases and 6 bases, in that order; junction bases with no gene match: 8. Written as DNA, the CDR3 is TGTGCCAGCAGCGGGGGCAGGGGGCGCCTCAATGAGCAGTTCTTC. Translating it yields CASSGGRGRLNEQFF.

The V and J genes are TRBV11-1 and TRBJ2-3; D is possibly TRBD2 (5 bases). Trimming pared 3 bases from V and 6 bases from J, leaving 7 bases between. The CDR3 length is 12 residues. Looked up from germline, CDR1 is SGHAT and CDR2 is FQDESV (reference sequence). Written as DNA, the CDR3 is TGTGCCAGCAGCTTGACGGGGGATACGCAGTATTTT. It yields the protein CASSLTGDTQYF.

In nucleotides, the CDR3 is TGTGCCAGCAGCCAAGACTCCCCCGGGGCGGGCACAGATACGCAGTATTTT. Encoded protein: CASSQDSPGAGTDTQYF. The rearrangement uses TRBV14 and TRBJ2-3; D may be TRBD1 or TRBD2 (5 bases each). V was shortened by 0 bases and J by 1 base, with 14 bases between the two germline ends. Germline CDR1 reads SGHDN; CDR2 reads FVKESK. This CDR3 is built from 17 residues.

This sequence joins TRBV10-3 and TRBJ1-5; no firm D call. V lost 3 bases, J lost 7 bases, and 7 bases lay in between. CDR1 and CDR2 from the germline V gene are ENHRY and SYGVKD. The CDR3 contains 12 residues. CDR3 region: CAISDGGQPQHF. The CDR3 DNA sequence: TGTGCCATCAGTGATGGAGGGCAGCCCCAGCATTTT.

The chain has TRBV4-1 and TRBJ2-7; D is ambiguous. This CDR3 has 13 amino acids. Germline loops: CDR1 MGHRA, CDR2 YSYEKL. V lost 3 bases and J lost 6, with 12 bases in between. Here the CDR3 reads CASSQVPVGEQYF. CDR3 in DNA: TGCGCCAGCAGCCAGGTTCCCGTCGGCGAGCAGTACTTC.

The chain uses TRBV7-2 and TRBJ2-4; maybe TRBD1 (6 bases). The CDR3 has 15 amino acids. V lost 5 bases and J 7 bases, leaving 18 bases between the germline ends. The V gene's germline CDR1 is SGHTA and CDR2 FQGNSA. The CDR3 reads CASSATTGTFNIQYF. CDR3 nucleotide sequence: TGTGCCAGCAGCGCCACCACTGGGACATTCAACATTCAGTACTTC.

Regarding this clone: The same CDR3 also results from other DNA sequences found in this sample. The gene calls are TRBV29-1 and TRBJ1-1; 8 nucleotides line up with TRBD1. With 6 bases clipped from V and 0 bases from J, the junction kept 0 bases outside the gene matches. Germline V gives CDR1 SQVTM, CDR2 ANQGSEA. The CDR3 length is 12 residues. The CDR3 nucleotides are TGCAGCGTGACAGGGGTGAACACTGAAGCTTTCTTT. Translation: CSVTGVNTEAFF.

Only a few counts were recorded for this clone. V gene TRBV5-4 combines with J gene TRBJ1-2, with a weak D call TRBD1 (5 bases). Between the trimmed V and J ends, which lost 0 bases and 5 bases, there was a span of 11 bases. The germline CDR1 and CDR2 sequences are SGHNT and YYREEE (reference sequence). CDR3 length equals 14 residues. Here the CDR3 DNA reads TGTGCCAGCAGCTTGGGAGGGACTGTATATGGCTACACCTTC. Protein product: CASSLGGTVYGYTF.

The chain links TRBV5-1 to TRBJ2-3; 8 bases match TRBD1. Germline CDR1 SGHRS, CDR2 YFSETQ. The J segment lost 3 bases and the V segment lost 4 bases, leaving 1 base of the junction unmatched. The CDR3 has 13 amino acids. CDR3 DNA: TGCGCCAGCAGCAGGGACAGGACAGATACGCAGTATTTT. Its protein product is CASSRDRTDTQYF. Full variable domain (remainder filled in from reference TRBV5-1 and TRBJ2-3): KAGVTQTPRYLIKTRGQQVTLSCSPISGHRSVSWYQQTPGQGLQFLFEYFSETQRNKGNFPGRFSGRQFSNSRSEMNVSTLELGDSALYLCASSRDRTDTQYFGPGTRLTVL.

This clone was recorded once. V and J are TRBV29-1 and TRBJ1-5; TRBD1 agrees at 9 bases. J gave up 7 bases and V 6 bases, and 7 bases lay outside the gene matches. There are 13 residues in the CDR3. The germline V gene encodes CDR1 SQVTM and CDR2 ANQGSEA. The CDR3 nucleotides are TGCAGCGTGATGACAGGGGGGGGACAGCCCCAGCATTTT. Translation: CSVMTGGGQPQHF.